Listed below are T cell receptor beta chains from one sample, sequenced in a study of blood T cell repertoires in COVID-19. Only in-frame clones appear in the TCRdb table, and some are missing; sequencing was by immunoSEQ multiplex PCR. The profile shows 150,000 to 200,000 clones, 80% to 90% of them singletons. The sample consisted of peripheral blood. The receptors come from a man aged 35-49 years with acute or convalescent COVID-19. Both conserved end residues are part of each CDR3. D genes are given only for firm matches. Only part of the rows carry a size: once, few, many, or a class if the clone is expanded.

CASSQERYGSSYNSPLHF	TGCGCCAGCAGCCAAGAGAGGTACGGAAGCTCCTATAATTCACCCCTCCACTTT	TRBJ1-6	.	.	TRBV4-3
CASSQNRGTIFSPLHF	TGTGCCAGCAGCCAGAATCGGGGAACGATTTTTTCACCCCTCCACTTT	TRBJ1-6	.	.	TRBV28
CASSRGAPSTDTQYF	TGTGCCAGCAGCCGTGGGGCCCCCAGCACAGATACGCAGTATTTT	TRBJ2-3	.	.	TRBV7-9
CASSPPTALEQYF	TGTGCCAGCAGCCCTCCGACAGCCCTCGAGCAGTACTTC	TRBJ2-7	few	.	TRBV13
CATSDSTAGGMYNEQFF	TGTGCCACCAGTGATTCTACAGCGGGGGGGATGTACAATGAGCAGTTCTTC	TRBJ2-1	few	TRBD2	TRBV24-1
CASSHTRQGAGTGELFF	TGTGCCAGCAGCCATACTAGACAGGGGGCAGGCACCGGGGAGCTGTTTTTT	TRBJ2-2	few	TRBD1	TRBV5-5
CASSPGRAGLGTEAFF	TGTGCCAGCTCACCAGGGCGCGCAGGGCTTGGCACTGAAGCTTTCTTT	TRBJ1-1	.	.	TRBV18
CASSLLRDTQYF	TGTGCCAGCAGCTTACTCAGAGATACGCAGTATTTT	TRBJ2-3	.	.	TRBV7-2
CASSPMGQGATEAFF	TGTGCCAGCTCACCTATGGGACAGGGGGCCACTGAAGCTTTCTTT	TRBJ1-1	once	TRBD1	TRBV18
CASSPPTTSKETQYF	TGTGCCAGCTCACCACCGACGACTTCGAAAGAGACCCAGTACTTC	TRBJ2-5	.	.	TRBV18
CASSPGQGVNQPQHF	TGTGCCAGCAGCCCGGGACAGGGGGTTAATCAGCCCCAGCATTTT	TRBJ1-5	.	TRBD1	TRBV5-5
CASSLPSGNTIYF	TGTGCCAGCAGTCTACCGTCTGGAAACACCATATATTTT	TRBJ1-3	.	.	TRBV9
CASSLEGHLRPQHF	TGTGCCAGCAGCTTAGAGGGACACCTTCGGCCCCAGCATTTT	TRBJ1-5	once	.	TRBV11-3
CASSAPRGGGRTEAFF	TGTGCCAGCAGCGCCCCCCGTGGGGGGGGGCGCACTGAAGCTTTCTTT	TRBJ1-1	.	.	TRBV9
CASSFRRVGSQYF	TGTGCCAGCAGCTTTAGGCGGGTCGGGTCCCAGTACTTC	TRBJ2-5	.	.	TRBV7-9
CASSQDPSSYEQYF	TGTGCCAGCAGCCAAGATCCGAGCTCCTACGAGCAGTACTTC	TRBJ2-7	.	.	TRBV3-1/TRBV3-2
CASSLGGPGELFF	TGTGCCAGCAGCTTGGGGGGTCCCGGGGAGCTGTTTTTT	TRBJ2-2	.	.	TRBV11-2
CASSQRGTSVNTGELFF	TGTGCCAGCAGCCAACGCGGGACTAGCGTGAACACCGGGGAGCTGTTTTTT	TRBJ2-2	.	TRBD2	TRBV5-6
CASSTQGQEGGYTF	TGCGCCAGCAGCACCCAGGGACAGGAGGGTGGCTACACCTTC	TRBJ1-2	.	TRBD1	TRBV5-1